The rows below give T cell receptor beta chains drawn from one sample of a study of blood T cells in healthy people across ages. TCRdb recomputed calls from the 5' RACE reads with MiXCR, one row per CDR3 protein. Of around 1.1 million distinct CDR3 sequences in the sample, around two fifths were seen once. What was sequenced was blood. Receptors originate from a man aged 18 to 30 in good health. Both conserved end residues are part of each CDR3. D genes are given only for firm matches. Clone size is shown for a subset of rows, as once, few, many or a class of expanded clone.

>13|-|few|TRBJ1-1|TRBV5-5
CASSAGHPTEAFF
TGTGCCAGCAGCGCAGGACACCCAACTGAAGCTTTCTTT
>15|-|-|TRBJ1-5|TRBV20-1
CSARLEGNSNQPQHF
TGCAGTGCTAGATTGGAGGGCAATAGCAATCAGCCCCAGCATTTT
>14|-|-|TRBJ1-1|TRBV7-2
CASSRTDGNTEAFF
TGTGCCAGCAGCCGTACGGACGGGAACACTGAAGCTTTCTTT
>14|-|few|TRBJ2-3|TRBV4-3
CASSPRSTGDTQYF
TGCGCCAGCAGCCCAAGATCGACCGGAGATACGCAGTATTTT
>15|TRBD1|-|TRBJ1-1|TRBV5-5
CASSLWGGQHTEAFF
TGTGCCAGCAGCTTGTGGGGGGGACAGCACACTGAAGCTTTCTTT
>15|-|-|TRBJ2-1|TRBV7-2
CASTRMGHQGNEQFF
TGTGCCAGCACCCGGATGGGGCATCAAGGGAATGAGCAGTTCTTC
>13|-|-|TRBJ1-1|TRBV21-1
CASSKLGRAEAFF
TGTGCCAGCAGCAAGTTGGGCCGCGCTGAAGCTTTCTTT
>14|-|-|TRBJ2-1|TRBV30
CAWGSMGGLDEQFF
TGTGCCTGGGGTTCAATGGGGGGCCTCGATGAGCAGTTCTTC
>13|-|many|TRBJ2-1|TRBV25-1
CASSEGGLRGQFF
TGTGCCAGCAGTGAAGGAGGTCTTAGAGGGCAGTTCTTC
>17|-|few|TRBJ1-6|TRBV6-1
CASSEANRFAYNSPLHF
TGTGCCAGCAGTGAAGCGAACAGGTTCGCCTATAATTCACCCCTCCACTTT
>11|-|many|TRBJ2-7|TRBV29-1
CSVWDTYEQYF
TGCAGCGTTTGGGACACGTACGAGCAGTACTTC
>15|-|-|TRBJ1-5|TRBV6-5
CASSYGAGDNQPQHF
TGTGCCAGCAGTTACGGTGCAGGGGACAATCAGCCCCAGCATTTT
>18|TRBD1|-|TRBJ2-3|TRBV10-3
CAISGKKKQGLSADTQYF
TGTGCCATCAGTGGAAAAAAAAAACAGGGGCTGTCGGCGGATACGCAGTATTTT
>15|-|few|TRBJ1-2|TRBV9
CASSGEVGRNYGYTF
TGTGCCAGCAGCGGCGAAGTGGGGCGAAACTATGGCTACACCTTC
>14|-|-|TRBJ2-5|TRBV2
CASSDGVDQETQYF
TGTGCCAGCAGTGATGGGGTGGACCAAGAGACCCAGTACTTC
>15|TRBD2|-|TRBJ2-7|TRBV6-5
CASSYGRRGTYEQYF
TGTGCCAGCAGTTACGGGAGGCGGGGGACTTACGAGCAGTACTTC
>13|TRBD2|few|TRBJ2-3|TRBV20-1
CSAPRTSGGRPYF
TGCAGTGCTCCAAGGACTAGCGGTGGGCGCCCGTATTTT
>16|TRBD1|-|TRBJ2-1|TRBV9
CASSVGLTGTYNEQFF
TGTGCCAGCAGCGTAGGTCTGACAGGGACCTACAATGAGCAGTTCTTC
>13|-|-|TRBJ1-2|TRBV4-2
CASSQEFGGGYTF
TGTGCCAGCAGCCAAGAGTTTGGGGGTGGCTACACCTTC
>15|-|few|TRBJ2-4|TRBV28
CASSRGSGAKNIQYF
TGTGCCAGTTCTAGGGGAAGCGGGGCCAAAAACATTCAGTACTTC
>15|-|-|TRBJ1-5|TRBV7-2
CASSFVGDPNQPQHF
TGTGCCAGCAGCTTCGTCGGAGACCCAAATCAGCCCCAGCATTTT
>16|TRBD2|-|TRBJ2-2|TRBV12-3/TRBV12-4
CASSPGTSGDTGELFF
TGTGCCAGCAGTCCTGGGACTAGCGGGGACACCGGGGAGCTGTTTTTT
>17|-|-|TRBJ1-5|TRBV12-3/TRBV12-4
CASSSSGGPVSNQPQHF
TGTGCCAGCAGTTCCTCGGGGGGCCCGGTTAGCAATCAGCCCCAGCATTTT
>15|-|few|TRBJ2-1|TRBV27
CASSFGAGLYNEQFF
TGTGCCAGCAGTTTTGGGGCAGGGTTGTACAATGAGCAGTTCTTC
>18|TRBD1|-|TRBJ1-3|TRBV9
CASSVYAGDRGTGNTIYF
TGTGCCAGCAGCGTCTATGCCGGAGACAGGGGCACTGGAAACACCATATATTTT
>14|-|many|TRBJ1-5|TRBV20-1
CSAAVGPSNQPQHF
TGCAGTGCCGCCGTTGGGCCTAGCAATCAGCCCCAGCATTTT
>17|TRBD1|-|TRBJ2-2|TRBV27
CASSFQPGQGAGGELFF
TGTGCCAGCAGTTTTCAGCCGGGACAGGGGGCCGGCGGGGAGCTGTTTTTT
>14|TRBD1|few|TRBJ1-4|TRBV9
CASSTGGGDEKLFF
TGTGCCAGCAGCACAGGGGGAGGGGATGAAAAACTGTTTTTT
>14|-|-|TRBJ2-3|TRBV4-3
CASSQDVAALPQYF
TGCGCCAGCAGCCAAGATGTGGCAGCCTTGCCGCAGTATTTT
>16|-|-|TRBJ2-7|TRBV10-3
CAISESGQIITYEQYF
TGTGCCATCAGTGAGTCAGGACAAATAATCACCTACGAGCAGTACTTC
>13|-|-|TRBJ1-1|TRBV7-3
CASRIDVWTEAFF
TGTGCCAGCAGGATCGATGTATGGACTGAAGCTTTCTTT
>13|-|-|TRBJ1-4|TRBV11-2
CASARAVNEKLFF
TGTGCCAGCGCGCGAGCAGTGAATGAAAAACTGTTTTTT
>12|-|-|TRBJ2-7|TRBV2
CAGSDGGYEQYF
TGTGCCGGCAGTGACGGCGGTTACGAGCAGTACTTC
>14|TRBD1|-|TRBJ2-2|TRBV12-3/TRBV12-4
CASRNRGSAGELFF
TGTGCCAGCAGGAACAGGGGGTCGGCCGGGGAGCTGTTTTTT
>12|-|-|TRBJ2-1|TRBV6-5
CATSPLNNEQFF
TGTGCCACCTCACCCCTTAACAATGAGCAGTTCTTC
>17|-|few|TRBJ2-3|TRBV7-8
CASTRGSLATSTDTQYF
TGTGCCAGCACCCGAGGGAGTCTAGCGACTAGCACAGATACGCAGTATTTT
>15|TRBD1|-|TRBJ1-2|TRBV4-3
CASSPGTGGPNGYTF
TGCGCCAGCAGCCCAGGGACAGGGGGGCCAAATGGCTACACCTTC
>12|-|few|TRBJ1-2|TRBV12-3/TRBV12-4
CASSFRFYGYTF
TGTGCCAGCAGTTTCCGGTTTTATGGCTACACCTTC
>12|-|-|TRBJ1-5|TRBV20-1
CSARERDQPQHF
TGCAGTGCTAGAGAGAGAGATCAGCCCCAGCATTTT
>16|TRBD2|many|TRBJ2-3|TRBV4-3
CASSLSLADSGDTQYF
TGCGCCAGCAGCCTATCTCTAGCGGACTCGGGAGATACGCAGTATTTT
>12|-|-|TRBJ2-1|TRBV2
CASRDPPGEQFF
TGTGCCAGCAGGGACCCCCCAGGGGAGCAGTTCTTC
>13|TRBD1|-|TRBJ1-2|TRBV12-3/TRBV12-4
CASTYRGPRGYTF
TGTGCCAGCACATACAGGGGGCCTAGGGGCTACACCTTC
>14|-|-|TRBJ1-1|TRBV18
CASSPAVGNTEAFF
TGTGCCAGCTCACCTGCGGTTGGGAACACTGAAGCTTTCTTT
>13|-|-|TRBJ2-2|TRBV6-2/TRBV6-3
CASRPLNTGELFF
TGTGCCAGCAGGCCGTTGAACACCGGGGAGCTGTTTTTT
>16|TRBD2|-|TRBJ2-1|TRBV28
CASSLGLAGFYNEQFF
TGTGCCAGCAGCTTAGGACTAGCGGGGTTCTACAATGAGCAGTTCTTC
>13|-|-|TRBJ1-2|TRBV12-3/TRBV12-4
CASRDGSSYGYTF
TGTGCCAGCAGGGACGGTTCCTCCTATGGCTACACCTTC
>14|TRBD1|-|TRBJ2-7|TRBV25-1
CASSEWGQGYEQYF
TGTGCCAGCAGTGAATGGGGACAGGGATACGAGCAGTACTTC
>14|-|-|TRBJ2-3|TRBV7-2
CASSVTGFLDTQYF
TGTGCCAGCAGCGTGACCGGATTTCTTGATACGCAGTATTTT
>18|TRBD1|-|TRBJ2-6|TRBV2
CASSEPDRAKAGANVLTF
TGTGCCAGCAGTGAGCCGGACAGGGCCAAGGCTGGGGCCAACGTCCTGACTTTC
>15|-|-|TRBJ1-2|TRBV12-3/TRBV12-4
CASSIAGQGLGGYTF
TGTGCCAGCAGTATCGCTGGACAAGGCCTTGGGGGCTACACCTTC
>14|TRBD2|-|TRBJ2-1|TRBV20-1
CSAPAGASYNEQFF
TGCAGTGCGCCAGCGGGGGCTTCCTACAATGAGCAGTTCTTC